This TCR beta chain originates from a study of blood T cells in healthy people across ages. This clonotype was observed a few times. Sample-barcoded 5' priming and a J-beta primer mix drove a second PCR of roughly 6 to 12 cycles. TCRdb reprocessed the 5' RACE reads via MiXCR and lists one record per CDR3 protein. Of roughly 800,000 distinct CDR3 sequences listed, about three fifths are singletons. CDR1 MNHEY and CDR2 SVGEGT come from the germline V gene. The CDR3 runs 14 residues. V was cut by 0 bases and J by 7 bases, with 12 bases left in between. Sequencing was carried out using blood. The chain uses TRBV6-2 or TRBV6-3 and TRBJ1-2; D is uncertain. The receptor comes from a man aged 30 to 39 in good health. CDR3 sequence (DNA): TGTGCCAGCAGTTACTCGAATCAGAGGCGTGGCTACACCTTC. It codes for CASSYSNQRRGYTF.